The table lists the clone carrying this T cell receptor beta chain with a few counts. The target antigen is unknown. The data stem from a study of T cells in Graves' hyperthyroidism and ophthalmopathy. Those patients with uncontrolled infection, other autoimmune disease, pregnancy or lactation were excluded. Diagnoses were established using clinical symptoms, serum thyroxine and TRAb, thyroid ultrasound and orbital computed tomography. Study findings and constraints: Before onset, ophthalmopathy was predicted by the model a median around 6 months earlier. Most thyroid clonotypes with frequency above 0.001 were detected in blood.

Regions amplified from RNA transcripts were the TCR beta CDR3 regions. In the first-round RT-PCR of the TCR CDR3, the HTBI primer set was used. MiXCR, applied by TCRdb to the multiplex PCR reads, yields one record per CDR3 protein. The sample includes around 600,000 distinct CDR3 sequences, just under 45% of them seen just once. Sequences were obtained from peripheral blood or thyroid tissue (not recorded which). The source is an adult man with Graves' disease, either hyperthyroidism or ophthalmopathy (not recorded which).

CDR3 in amino acids: CASSRQGLGTGELFF. Written as DNA, the CDR3 is TGTGCCAGCAGCAGACAGGGGCTGGGCACCGGGGAGCTGTTTTTT. The chain carries TRBV2 and TRBJ2-2; 8 bases align to TRBD1. V shed 6 bases, J shed 4 bases, and the junction held 7 bases outside the gene matches. Germline values: CDR1 SNHLY, CDR2 FYNNEI. The CDR3 runs 15 residues.